The 25 T cell receptor beta chains listed next were all sequenced from one sample in a study of human T cells and chemical hapten exposure. The time point here: patch test 3, about 24 weeks after DPC sensitization. Treatment indicated: therapeutic diphenylcyclopropenone sensitization with weekly scalp DPC. TCRdb re-derived calls from the RACE reads in MiXCR, one entry per CDR3 protein. Seen here are around 130,000 distinct CDR3 sequences, approximately 10% observed once, and the top ten hold over 2%. Sequencing was performed on whole blood, taken in connection with sensitization to the hapten diphenylcyclopropenone (DPC). The receptor set was obtained from a woman in her 50s with alopecia areata. Some clones in this sample may be carry-over from other donors' samples.

This clonotype was detected only a few times. V is TRBV6-2 or TRBV6-3 and J is TRBJ2-3, with 11 nucleotides matching TRBD2. After removal of 6 bases from V and 0 bases from J, the junction contained 2 bases not matched to a gene. The CDR3 contains 15 residues. CDR1 and CDR2 from the germline V gene are MNHEY and SVGEGT. The CDR3 reads CASRVAGGSTDTQYF. CDR3 bases: TGTGCCAGCAGAGTAGCGGGAGGGAGCACAGATACGCAGTATTTT.

This clonotype came up many times. The CDR3 DNA sequence: TGCGCCAGCAGCCAAGATTGGCGCGGGAGTACCTACGAGCAGTACTTC. Translation: CASSQDWRGSTYEQYF. V usage is TRBV4-3 and J usage is TRBJ2-7; 7 nucleotides agree with TRBD2. CDR1 is LGHNA, CDR2 YSLEER, per germline. The CDR3 runs 16 residues. The junction had 7 bases not matched to a gene; V was cut back by 0 bases and J by 2 bases.

The chain is built from TRBV4-1 and TRBJ1-2; 9 bases map to TRBD1. With V trimmed by 1 base and J by 7 bases, 10 bases remained unmatched. This CDR3 is built from 16 residues. Germline V CDR1 and CDR2: MGHRA, YSYEKL. CDR3 DNA sequence: TGCGCCAGCAGCCAAGTAATTCCAGGACAGGGGTTTGGCTACACCTTC. Its translation is CASSQVIPGQGFGYTF.

This clonotype was detected only a few times. This sequence joins TRBV27 and TRBJ2-2, with TRBD1 matching 8 bases. V lost 3 bases, J lost 6 bases, and 6 bases stayed unmatched. Germline V CDR1 and CDR2: MNHEY, SMNVEV (reference sequence). This CDR3 contains 15 residues. For the CDR3, the DNA is TGTGCCAGCAGTTTCTGGACAGGGAGCGCCGGGGAGCTGTTTTTT. This translates into CASSFWTGSAGELFF.

This clonotype occurred a few times. The chain's CDR3 is CATSDGLHYGYTF. CDR3 DNA sequence: TGTGCCACCAGTGATGGGTTACACTATGGCTACACCTTC. The chain couples TRBV24-1 to TRBJ1-2; D unclear. This CDR3 is built from 13 residues. Germline-derived CDR1 and CDR2 are KGHDR and SFDVKD. V lost 3 bases, J lost 3 bases, and 7 bases lay in between.

The chain joins TRBV28 to TRBJ2-2, with D perhaps TRBD1 (5 bases). The CDR3 is made up of 15 amino acids. Per the germline V gene, CDR1 is MDHEN and CDR2 is SYDVKM. Trimming cost V 5 bases and J 4 bases, with 14 bases left between them. The CDR3, as DNA: TGTGCCAGCAGTCCAGAGACAGACCCCACCGGGGAGCTGTTTTTT. It codes for CASSPETDPTGELFF.

This clonotype has just a few counts. The gene calls are TRBV5-1 and TRBJ1-1; the D is unclear. This CDR3 spans 12 amino acids. V was cut by 0 bases and J by 5 bases, with 5 bases left in between. Germline loops: CDR1 SGHRS, CDR2 YFSETQ. Here the CDR3 DNA reads TGCGCCAGCAGCTTGGAGCGAACTGAAGCTTTCTTT. This sequence encodes CASSLERTEAFF.

The CDR3 region has the DNA TGTGCCAGCAGCTTGGGACGGGCCTCTAACTATGGCTACACCTTC. Protein product: CASSLGRASNYGYTF. The J gene is TRBJ1-2, the V gene TRBV7-2; D may be TRBD1 (5 bases). Germline V gene sequence: CDR1 SGHTA, CDR2 FQGNSA. The CDR3 runs 15 residues. The V gene lost 3 bases and the J gene lost 0 bases, with 11 bases spanning the gap.

The rearrangement joins TRBV3-1 to TRBJ1-6; D may be TRBD1 (6 bases). The CDR3 sequence is 18 residues long. The germline gives CDR1 LGHDT, CDR2 YNNKEL (reference sequence). V was cut by 2 bases and J by 4 bases, with 18 bases left in between. The CDR3 loop is CASSQLFRGVNYNSPLHF. As DNA, the CDR3 is TGTGCCAGCAGCCAACTTTTTAGGGGGGTTAATTATAATTCACCCCTCCACTTT.

This clonotype was counted a few times. V usage is TRBV7-6 and J usage is TRBJ1-4, with a weak D call TRBD1 (6 bases). There are 16 residues in the CDR3. Looked up from germline, CDR1 is SGHVS and CDR2 is FNYEAQ. Trimming pared 1 base from V and 2 bases from J, leaving 11 bases between. The CDR3 DNA is TGTGCCAGCAGCTTAGTAGGGACACCTACTAATGAAAAACTGTTTTTT. Translating gives CASSLVGTPTNEKLFF.

This clonotype was recorded many times. The chain couples TRBV27 to TRBJ1-5; D gene uncertain. V lost 2 bases and J 4 bases, leaving 3 bases between the germline ends. The CDR3 has 12 amino acids. Germline CDR1 and CDR2: MNHEY and SMNVEV (reference sequence). CDR3 DNA sequence: TGTGCCAGCAGTTTACGTAATCAGCCCCAGCATTTT. This sequence encodes CASSLRNQPQHF.

This clonotype has a handful of counts. The chain carries TRBV10-3 and TRBJ2-1; unclear D gene. Trimming took 1 base from V and 4 from J, leaving 14 bases between them. Germline V gene sequence: CDR1 ENHRY, CDR2 SYGVKD. The CDR3 spans 16 residues. CDR3 region: CAISEFNPQLYNEQFF. CDR3 DNA sequence: TGTGCCATCAGTGAGTTTAACCCCCAATTATACAATGAGCAGTTCTTC.

The rearrangement uses TRBV5-1 and TRBJ2-3, with D uncertain. From germline, CDR1 is SGHRS and CDR2 YFSETQ. Trimming removed 0 bases at V and 5 bases at J, with 7 bases between. This CDR3 spans 13 amino acids. This chain's CDR3 is CASSLGRLDTQYF. CDR3 DNA: TGCGCCAGCAGCTTGGGCCGCCTAGATACGCAGTATTTT.

The CDR3 is CASSKTSGYEQYF. Here the CDR3 DNA reads TGTGCCAGCAGCAAAACGTCCGGCTACGAGCAGTACTTC. This chain joins TRBV21-1 and TRBJ2-7. TRBV21-1 is labeled a pseudogene. CDR3 length: 13 amino acids.

This clonotype was picked up many times. This chain's CDR3 is CSVRENQETQYF. The CDR3 region has the DNA TGCAGCGTACGGGAGAACCAAGAGACCCAGTACTTC. This rearrangement joins TRBV29-1 to TRBJ2-5; tentative D call: TRBD2 (6 bases). The CDR3 is 12 residues long. The V end was cut by 6 bases, the J end by 0 bases, with 8 bases between. The V gene's germline CDR1 is SQVTM and CDR2 ANQGSEA.

The rearrangement links TRBV2 to TRBJ2-5; 7 bases map to TRBD2. Trimming at V came to 6 bases and at J to 2 bases, leaving 3 bases not matched to a gene. The length of the CDR3 is 13 residues. Germline V gene sequence: CDR1 SNHLY, CDR2 FYNNEI. CDR3: CASSGGRQETQYF. In DNA, the CDR3 is TGTGCCAGCAGCGGCGGGAGACAAGAGACCCAGTACTTC.

This clonotype was observed a few times. CDR3 protein: CASSWRGLATVEQFF. The CDR3 DNA reads TGTGCCAGCAGCTGGAGGGGACTAGCCACCGTTGAGCAGTTCTTC. The chain carries TRBV12-3 or TRBV12-4 and TRBJ2-1; 9 nucleotides agree with TRBD2. The CDR3 is made up of 15 amino acids. V was pared by 6 bases and J by 9 bases, with 12 bases of the junction left unmatched.

This clonotype was seen many times. The J gene is TRBJ2-1, the V gene TRBV20-1, with D possibly TRBD2 on 6 matching bases. Germline V lookup: CDR1 DFQATT, CDR2 SNEGSKA (reference sequence). The CDR3 is 15 residues long. The V end lost 5 bases, the J end lost 4 bases, and 18 bases lay between the germline ends. The CDR3 nucleotides read TGCAGTGCTCTGCCGGGGCGGGACCAGTACAATGAGCAGTTCTTC. Protein sequence: CSALPGRDQYNEQFF.

This clonotype was seen more than once but under ten times. The V and J genes are TRBV28 and TRBJ2-3, with D tentatively TRBD2 (6 bases). Trimming removed 7 bases at V and 1 base at J, with 6 bases between. There are 12 residues in the CDR3. Germline loops: CDR1 MDHEN, CDR2 SYDVKM. The CDR3 DNA sequence: TGTGCCAGCACGGGAGGCACAGATACGCAGTATTTT. Translating gives CASTGGTDTQYF.

V is TRBV30 and J is TRBJ1-1; D is uncertain. From germline, CDR1 is GTSNPN and CDR2 SVGIG (reference sequence). Trimming took off 4 bases at V and 5 bases at J, with 14 bases between the two ends. This CDR3 spans 13 amino acids. CDR3 region: CAWMKDRGTEAFF. The CDR3 bases are TGTGCCTGGATGAAGGACCGAGGGACTGAAGCTTTCTTT.

V and J are TRBV5-4 and TRBJ1-6; no definite D call. From germline, CDR1 is SGHNT and CDR2 YYREEE (reference sequence). Trimming left V 0 bases short and J 8 bases short, with 12 bases between. The CDR3 totals 15 residues. CDR3 sequence reads: CASSLGGPGDSPLHF. The DNA of the CDR3 is TGTGCCAGCAGCTTGGGTGGTCCTGGGGATTCACCCCTCCACTTT.

CDR3 region: CASRQTRGSSNQPQHF. The CDR3 bases are TGTGCCAGCAGACAAACCCGGGGGTCTAGCAATCAGCCCCAGCATTTT. The chain employs TRBV13 and TRBJ1-5; the D gene is possibly TRBD1 (5 bases). This CDR3 is built from 16 residues. V was pared by 6 bases and J by 0 bases, with 15 bases between. Germline V gene sequence: CDR1 PRHDT, CDR2 FYEKMQ (reference sequence).

This clonotype was detected only a few times. This sequence joins TRBV20-1 and TRBJ2-5; 11 bases fit TRBD1. The germline V gene has CDR1 DFQATT and CDR2 SNEGSKA (reference sequence). The CDR3 consists of 15 residues. After removal of 0 bases from V and 5 bases from J, the junction contained 5 bases not matched to a gene. Written as DNA, the CDR3 is TGCAGTGCTAGAGACCGGACAGGGGGCGCGGAGACCCAGTACTTC. It yields the protein CSARDRTGGAETQYF.

This chain uses TRBV11-3 with TRBJ2-1, with TRBD2 as a possible D gene (5 bases). Between the trimmed V and J ends, which lost 1 base and 0 bases, there was a span of 16 bases. The CDR3 loop spans 18 amino acids. Per the germline V gene, CDR1 is SGHNT and CDR2 is YENEEA. The CDR3 here is CASSLVVAGSRSYNEQFF. The CDR3 nucleotides are TGTGCCAGCAGCTTAGTAGTGGCGGGTTCCCGCTCCTACAATGAGCAGTTCTTC.

This clonotype was observed a few times. This chain connects TRBV5-1 to TRBJ2-3, with TRBD2 matching 12 bases. Germline-derived CDR1 and CDR2 are SGHRS and YFSETQ. This CDR3 has 18 residues. V shed 7 bases and J 0 bases; nucleotides not matched to a gene: 12. CDR3 loop: CASGAPGLAGVSTDTQYF. CDR3 nucleotides: TGCGCCAGCGGTGCCCCGGGACTAGCGGGCGTTAGCACAGATACGCAGTATTTT.